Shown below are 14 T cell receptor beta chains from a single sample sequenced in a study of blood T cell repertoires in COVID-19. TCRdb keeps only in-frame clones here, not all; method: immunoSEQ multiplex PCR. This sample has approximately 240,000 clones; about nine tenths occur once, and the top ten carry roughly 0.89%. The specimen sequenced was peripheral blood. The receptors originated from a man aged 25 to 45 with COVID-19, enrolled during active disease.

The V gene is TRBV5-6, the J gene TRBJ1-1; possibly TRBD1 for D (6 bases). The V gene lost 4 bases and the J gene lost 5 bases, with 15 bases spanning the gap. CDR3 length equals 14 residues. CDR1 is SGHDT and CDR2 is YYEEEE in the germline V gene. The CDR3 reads CASSSGGAYTEAFF. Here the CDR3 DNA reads TGTGCCAGCAGCAGCGGGGGGGCGTATACTGAAGCTTTCTTT.

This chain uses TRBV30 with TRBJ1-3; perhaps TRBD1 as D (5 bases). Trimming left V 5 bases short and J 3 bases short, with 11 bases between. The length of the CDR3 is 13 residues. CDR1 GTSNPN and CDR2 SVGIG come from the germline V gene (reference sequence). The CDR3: CAWAGLGGNTIYF. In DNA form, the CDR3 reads TGTGCCTGGGCAGGGTTGGGTGGAAACACCATATATTTT.

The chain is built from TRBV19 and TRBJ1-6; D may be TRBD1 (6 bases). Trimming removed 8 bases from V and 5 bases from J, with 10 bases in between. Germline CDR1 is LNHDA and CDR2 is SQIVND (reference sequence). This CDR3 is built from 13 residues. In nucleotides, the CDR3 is TGTGCCAGTTCCGGACAGAATAATTCACCCCTCCACTTT. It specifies CASSGQNNSPLHF.

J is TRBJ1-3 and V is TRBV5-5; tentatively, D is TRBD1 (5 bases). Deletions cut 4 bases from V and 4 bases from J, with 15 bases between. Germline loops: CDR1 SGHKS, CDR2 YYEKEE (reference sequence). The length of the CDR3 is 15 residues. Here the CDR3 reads CASSLLPRQGNTIYF. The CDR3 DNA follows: TGTGCCAGCAGCCTATTACCAAGACAGGGAAACACCATATATTTT. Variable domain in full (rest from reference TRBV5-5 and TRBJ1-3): DAGVTQSPTHLIKTRGQQVTLRCSPISGHKSVSWYQQVLGQGPQFIFQYYEKEERGRGNFPDRFSARQFPNYSSELNVNALLLGDSALYLCASSLLPRQGNTIYFGEGSWLTVV.

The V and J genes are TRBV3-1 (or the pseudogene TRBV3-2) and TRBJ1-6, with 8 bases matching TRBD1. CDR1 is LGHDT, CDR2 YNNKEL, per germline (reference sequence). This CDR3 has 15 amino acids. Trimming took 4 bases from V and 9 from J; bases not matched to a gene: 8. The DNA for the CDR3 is TGTGCCAGCAGCCCCGGCAGGGGGCTTAGTTCACCCCTCCACTTT. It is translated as CASSPGRGLSSPLHF.

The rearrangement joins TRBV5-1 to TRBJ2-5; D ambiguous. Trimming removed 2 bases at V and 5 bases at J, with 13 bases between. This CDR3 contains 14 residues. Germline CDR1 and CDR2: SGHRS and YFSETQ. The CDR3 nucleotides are TGCGCCAGCAGCTTAATCCCGAGCTCGGAGACCCAGTACTTC. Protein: CASSLIPSSETQYF.

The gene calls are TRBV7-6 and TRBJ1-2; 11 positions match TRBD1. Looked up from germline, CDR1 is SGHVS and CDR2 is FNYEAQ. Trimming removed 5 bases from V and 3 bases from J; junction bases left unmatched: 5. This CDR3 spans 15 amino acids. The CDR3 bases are TGTGCCAGCAGCCCCCGGGACAGGGGGGACTATGGCTACACCTTC. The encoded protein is CASSPRDRGDYGYTF.

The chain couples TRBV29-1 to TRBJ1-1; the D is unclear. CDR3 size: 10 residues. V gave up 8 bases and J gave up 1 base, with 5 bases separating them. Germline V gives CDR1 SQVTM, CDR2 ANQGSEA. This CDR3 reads CSPSNTEAFF. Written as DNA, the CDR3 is TGCAGCCCCTCGAACACTGAAGCTTTCTTT.

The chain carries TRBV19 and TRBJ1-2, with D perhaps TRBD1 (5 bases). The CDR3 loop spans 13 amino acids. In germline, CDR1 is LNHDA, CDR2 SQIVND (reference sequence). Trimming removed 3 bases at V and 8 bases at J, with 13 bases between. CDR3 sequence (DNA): TGTGCCAGTAGTATTATCGGGCAGGGAGGCTACACCTTC. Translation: CASSIIGQGGYTF.

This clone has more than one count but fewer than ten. The CDR3, as DNA: TGTGCCAGCAGCTTTATCACCCTAAACTATGGCTACACCTTC. It codes for CASSFITLNYGYTF. This chain uses TRBV7-9 with TRBJ1-2; D remains unclear. The V and J ends lost 3 bases and 2 bases respectively, with 10 bases between them. CDR1 is SEHNR and CDR2 is FQNEAQ in the germline V gene (reference sequence). The CDR3 spans 14 residues.

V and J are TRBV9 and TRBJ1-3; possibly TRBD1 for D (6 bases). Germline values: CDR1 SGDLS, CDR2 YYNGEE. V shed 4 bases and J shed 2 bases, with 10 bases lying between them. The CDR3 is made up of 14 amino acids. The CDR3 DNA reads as TGTGCCAGCAGCAAGGACAGCCCTGGAAACACCATATATTTT. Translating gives CASSKDSPGNTIYF.

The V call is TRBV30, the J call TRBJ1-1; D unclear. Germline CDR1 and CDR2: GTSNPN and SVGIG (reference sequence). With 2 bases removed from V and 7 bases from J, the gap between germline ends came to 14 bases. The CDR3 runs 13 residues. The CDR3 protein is CAWSRVSASEAFF. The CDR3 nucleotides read TGTGCCTGGAGTCGGGTCTCGGCTAGTGAAGCTTTCTTT.

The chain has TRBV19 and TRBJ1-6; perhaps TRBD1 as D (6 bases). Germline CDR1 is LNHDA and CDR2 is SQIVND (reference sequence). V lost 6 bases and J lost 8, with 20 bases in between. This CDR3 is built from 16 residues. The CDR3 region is CASSALQGKIHSPLHF. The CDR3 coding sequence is TGTGCCAGTAGCGCACTACAGGGTAAAATTCATTCACCCCTCCACTTT.

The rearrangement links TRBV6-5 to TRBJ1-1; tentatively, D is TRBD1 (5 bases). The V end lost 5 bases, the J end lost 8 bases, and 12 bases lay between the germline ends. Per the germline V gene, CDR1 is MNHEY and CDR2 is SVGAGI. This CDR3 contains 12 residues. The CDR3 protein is CASSPLPGEAFF. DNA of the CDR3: TGTGCCAGCAGTCCCCTTCCAGGGGAAGCTTTCTTT.